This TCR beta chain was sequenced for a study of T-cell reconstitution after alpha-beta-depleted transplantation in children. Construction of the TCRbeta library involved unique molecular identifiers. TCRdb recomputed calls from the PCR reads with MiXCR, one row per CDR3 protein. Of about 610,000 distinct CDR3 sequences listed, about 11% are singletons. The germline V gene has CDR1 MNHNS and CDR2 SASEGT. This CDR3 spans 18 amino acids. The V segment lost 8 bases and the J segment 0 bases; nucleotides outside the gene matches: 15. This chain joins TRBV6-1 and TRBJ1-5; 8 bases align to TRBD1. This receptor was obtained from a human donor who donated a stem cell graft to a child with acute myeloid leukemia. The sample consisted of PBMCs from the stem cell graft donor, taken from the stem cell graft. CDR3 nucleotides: TGTGCCAGCGGACAGGGTGGATGGGGGTCCTATAGCAATCAGCCCCAGCATTTT. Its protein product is CASGQGGWGSYSNQPQHF.